The clone carrying this T cell receptor beta chain has just a few counts. Its target is not known. This CDR3 has 15 amino acids. Deletions cut 0 bases from V and 3 bases from J, with 12 bases between. These data are taken from a study of T-cell memory formation after mild COVID-19. Across the whole study: For the most part, TCR clusters were specific to one donor.

Findings of the study overall: Clones shrinking from day 15 to 85 showed even CD4/CD8 mixes; later expanders tilted CD4+.

Sample barcodes and UMIs were carried by the TCR alpha and TCR beta cDNA libraries that 5'RACE generated with constant-segment primers. Using its own MiXCR run on the 5' RACE reads, TCRdb lists one record per CDR3 protein. Of 350,000 to 500,000 distinct CDR3 sequences in the sample, over 15% were seen once. The receptor comes from a man younger than 30 who had mild COVID-19 (a few samples of this study predate the infection). Cell type and time point are not known. The source material was PBMCs or a T cell subset sorted from them (not recorded which). V and J are TRBV12-3 or TRBV12-4 and TRBJ2-7; D is possibly TRBD1 (6 bases). The CDR3 region has the DNA TGTGCCAGCAGTTTAGCCGGGACACTTTTCTACGAGCAGTACGTC. Protein: CASSLAGTLFYEQYV.